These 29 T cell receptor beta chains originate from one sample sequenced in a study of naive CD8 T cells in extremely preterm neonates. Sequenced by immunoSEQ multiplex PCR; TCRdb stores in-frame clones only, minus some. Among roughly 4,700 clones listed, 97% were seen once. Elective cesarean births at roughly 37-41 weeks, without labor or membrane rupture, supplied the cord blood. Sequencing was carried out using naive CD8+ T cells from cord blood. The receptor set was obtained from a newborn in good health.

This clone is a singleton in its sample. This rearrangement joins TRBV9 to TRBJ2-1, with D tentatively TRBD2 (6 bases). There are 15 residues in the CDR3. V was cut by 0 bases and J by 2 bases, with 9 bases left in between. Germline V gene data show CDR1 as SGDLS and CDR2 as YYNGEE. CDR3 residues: CASSVDSGAYNEQFF. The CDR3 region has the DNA TGTGCCAGCAGCGTAGATTCGGGGGCCTACAATGAGCAGTTCTTC.

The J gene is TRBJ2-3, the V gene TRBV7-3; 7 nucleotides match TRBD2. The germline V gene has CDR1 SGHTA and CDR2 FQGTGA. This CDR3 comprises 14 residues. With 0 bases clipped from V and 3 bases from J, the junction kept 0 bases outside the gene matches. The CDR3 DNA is TGTGCCAGCAGCTTAACGGGGGGGACAGATACGCAGTATTTT. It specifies CASSLTGGTDTQYF.

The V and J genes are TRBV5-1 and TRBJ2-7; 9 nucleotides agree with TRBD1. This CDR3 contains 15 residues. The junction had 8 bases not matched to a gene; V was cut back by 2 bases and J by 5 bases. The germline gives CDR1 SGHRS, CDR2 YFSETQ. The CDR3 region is CASSFRDRVGDEQYF. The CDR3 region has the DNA TGCGCCAGCAGCTTTAGGGACAGGGTTGGCGACGAGCAGTACTTC.

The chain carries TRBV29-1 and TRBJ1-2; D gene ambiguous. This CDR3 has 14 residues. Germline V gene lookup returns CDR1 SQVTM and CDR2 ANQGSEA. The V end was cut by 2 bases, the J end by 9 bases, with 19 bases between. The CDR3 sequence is CSVEWFLQKKSYTF. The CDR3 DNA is TGCAGCGTTGAATGGTTCTTACAGAAAAAAAGCTACACCTTC.

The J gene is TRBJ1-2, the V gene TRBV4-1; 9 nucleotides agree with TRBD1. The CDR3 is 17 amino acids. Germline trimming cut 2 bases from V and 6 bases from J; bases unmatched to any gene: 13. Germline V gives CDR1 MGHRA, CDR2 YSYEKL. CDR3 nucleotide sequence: TGCGCCAGCAGCCAACCCGGGACAGGGTTCCAATCTGATGGCTACACCTTC. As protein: CASSQPGTGFQSDGYTF.

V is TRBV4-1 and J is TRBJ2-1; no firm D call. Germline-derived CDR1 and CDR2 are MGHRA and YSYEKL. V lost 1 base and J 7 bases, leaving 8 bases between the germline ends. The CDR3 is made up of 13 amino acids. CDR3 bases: TGCGCCAGCAGCCAAGTCATTAGAAATGAGCAGTTCTTC. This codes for CASSQVIRNEQFF.

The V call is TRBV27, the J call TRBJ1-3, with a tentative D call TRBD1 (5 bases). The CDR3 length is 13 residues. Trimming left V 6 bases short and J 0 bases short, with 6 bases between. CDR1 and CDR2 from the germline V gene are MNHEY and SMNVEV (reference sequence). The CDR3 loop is CASRDNSGNTIYF. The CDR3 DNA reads TGTGCCAGCAGGGACAACTCTGGAAACACCATATATTTT.

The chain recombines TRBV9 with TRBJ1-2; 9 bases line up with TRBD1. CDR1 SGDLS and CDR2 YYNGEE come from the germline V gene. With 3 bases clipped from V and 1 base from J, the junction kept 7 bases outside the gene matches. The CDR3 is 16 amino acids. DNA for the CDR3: TGTGCCAGCAGCGCCTATCCGGGACAGGGTAACTATGGCTACACCTTC. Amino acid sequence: CASSAYPGQGNYGYTF.

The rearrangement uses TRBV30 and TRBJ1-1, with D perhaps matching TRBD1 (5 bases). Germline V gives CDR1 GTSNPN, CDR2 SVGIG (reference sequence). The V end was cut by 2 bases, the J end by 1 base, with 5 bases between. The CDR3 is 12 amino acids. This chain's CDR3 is CAWSQGNTEAFF. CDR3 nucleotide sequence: TGTGCCTGGAGTCAGGGGAACACTGAAGCTTTCTTT.

The CDR3 sequence: CASSFFPGQNTGELFF. In nucleotides, the CDR3 is TGTGCCAGCAGTTTTTTCCCCGGACAGAACACCGGGGAGCTGTTTTTT. The rearrangement joins TRBV27 to TRBJ2-2; tentative D call: TRBD1 (5 bases). V shed 3 bases and J shed 1 base, with 12 bases lying between them. This CDR3 is built from 16 residues. Germline CDR1 is MNHEY and CDR2 is SMNVEV (reference sequence).

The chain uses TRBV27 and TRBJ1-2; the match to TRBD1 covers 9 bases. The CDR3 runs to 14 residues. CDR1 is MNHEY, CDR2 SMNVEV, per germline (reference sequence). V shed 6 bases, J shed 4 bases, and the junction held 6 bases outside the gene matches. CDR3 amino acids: CASSPLQGAYGYTF. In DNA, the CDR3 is TGTGCCAGCAGCCCTCTACAGGGGGCCTATGGCTACACCTTC.

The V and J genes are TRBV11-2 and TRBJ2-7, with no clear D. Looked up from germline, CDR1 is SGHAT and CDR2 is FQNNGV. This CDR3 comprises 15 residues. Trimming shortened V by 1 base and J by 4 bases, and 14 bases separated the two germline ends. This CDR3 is CASSLARLTNYEQYF. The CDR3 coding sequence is TGTGCCAGCAGCTTAGCGAGACTTACTAATTACGAGCAGTACTTC.

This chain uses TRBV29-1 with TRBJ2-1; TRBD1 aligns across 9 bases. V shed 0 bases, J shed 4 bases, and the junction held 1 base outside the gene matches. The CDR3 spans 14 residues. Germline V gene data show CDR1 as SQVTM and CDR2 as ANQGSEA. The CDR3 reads CSVEDGTGYNEQFF. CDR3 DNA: TGCAGCGTTGAAGATGGGACAGGGTACAATGAGCAGTTCTTC.

DNA for the CDR3: TGTGCCAGTAGTATAGGACATAATGAAAAACTGTTTTTT. Translating it yields CASSIGHNEKLFF. The chain carries TRBV19 and TRBJ1-4; unclear D gene. CDR1 LNHDA and CDR2 SQIVND come from the germline V gene (reference sequence). The CDR3 is made up of 13 amino acids. V dropped 1 base and J dropped 4 bases, with 4 bases sitting between them.

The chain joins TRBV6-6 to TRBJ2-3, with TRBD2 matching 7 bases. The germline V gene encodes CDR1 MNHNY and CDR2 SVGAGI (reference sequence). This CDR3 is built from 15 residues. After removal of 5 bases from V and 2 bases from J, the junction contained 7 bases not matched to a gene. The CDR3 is CASSPLAASTDTQYF. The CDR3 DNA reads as TGTGCCAGCAGTCCTCTAGCGGCTTCCACAGATACGCAGTATTTT.

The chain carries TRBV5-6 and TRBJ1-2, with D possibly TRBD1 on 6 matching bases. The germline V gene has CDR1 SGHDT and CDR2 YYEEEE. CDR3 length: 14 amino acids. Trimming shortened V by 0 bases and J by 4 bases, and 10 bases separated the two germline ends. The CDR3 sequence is CASSLVTGTYGYTF. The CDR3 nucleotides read TGTGCCAGCAGCTTGGTAACAGGGACCTATGGCTACACCTTC.

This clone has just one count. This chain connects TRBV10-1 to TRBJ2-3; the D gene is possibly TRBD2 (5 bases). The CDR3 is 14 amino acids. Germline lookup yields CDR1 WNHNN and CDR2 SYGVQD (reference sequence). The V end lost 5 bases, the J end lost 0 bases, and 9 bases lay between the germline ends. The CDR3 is CASSRRPSTDTQYF. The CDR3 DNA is TGCGCCAGCAGTAGGAGGCCTAGCACAGATACGCAGTATTTT.

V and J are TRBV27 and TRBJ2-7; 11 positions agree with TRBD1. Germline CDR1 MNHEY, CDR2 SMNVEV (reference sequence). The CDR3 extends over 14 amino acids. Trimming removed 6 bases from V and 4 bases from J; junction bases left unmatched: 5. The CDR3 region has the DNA TGTGCCAGCAGACCGGGACAGGGGGGATACGAGCAGTACTTC. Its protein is CASRPGQGGYEQYF.

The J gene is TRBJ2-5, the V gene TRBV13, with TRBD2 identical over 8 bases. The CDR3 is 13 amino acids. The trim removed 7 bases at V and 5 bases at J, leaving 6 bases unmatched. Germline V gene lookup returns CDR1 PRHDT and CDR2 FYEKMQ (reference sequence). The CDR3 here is CASNPAGEETQYF. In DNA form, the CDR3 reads TGTGCCAGCAACCCAGCGGGAGAGGAGACCCAGTACTTC. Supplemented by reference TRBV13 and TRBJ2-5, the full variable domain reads AAGVIQSPRHLIKEKRETATLKCYPIPRHDTVYWYQQGPGQDPQFLISFYEKMQSDKGSIPDRFSAQQFSDYHSELNMSSLELGDSALYFCASNPAGEETQYFGPGTRLLVL.

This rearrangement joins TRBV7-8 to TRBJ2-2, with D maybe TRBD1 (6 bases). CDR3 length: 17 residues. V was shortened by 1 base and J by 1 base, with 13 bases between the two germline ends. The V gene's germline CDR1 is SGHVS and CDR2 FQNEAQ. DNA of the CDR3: TGTGCCAGCAGCTTAGAAGTCTGGGGGCTGAACACCGGGGAGCTGTTTTTT. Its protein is CASSLEVWGLNTGELFF.

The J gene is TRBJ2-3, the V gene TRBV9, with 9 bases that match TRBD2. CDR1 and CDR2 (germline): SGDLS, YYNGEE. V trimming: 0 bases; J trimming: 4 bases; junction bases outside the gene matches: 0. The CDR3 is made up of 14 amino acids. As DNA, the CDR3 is TGTGCCAGCAGCGTAGAGCGGGGGGCAGATACGCAGTATTTT. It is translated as CASSVERGADTQYF.

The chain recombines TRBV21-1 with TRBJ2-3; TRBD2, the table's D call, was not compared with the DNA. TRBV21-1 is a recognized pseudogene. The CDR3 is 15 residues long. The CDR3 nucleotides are TGTGCCAGCAGCAAAGAGCGGGGGGGCCCAGATACGCAGTATTTT. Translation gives CASSKERGGPDTQYF.

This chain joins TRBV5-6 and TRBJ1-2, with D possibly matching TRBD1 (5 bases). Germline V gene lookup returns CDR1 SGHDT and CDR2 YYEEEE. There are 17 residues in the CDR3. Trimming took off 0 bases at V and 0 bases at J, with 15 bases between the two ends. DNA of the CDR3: TGTGCCAGCAGCTTGGTGTCAGGGCCCTTTTCTAACTATGGCTACACCTTC. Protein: CASSLVSGPFSNYGYTF.

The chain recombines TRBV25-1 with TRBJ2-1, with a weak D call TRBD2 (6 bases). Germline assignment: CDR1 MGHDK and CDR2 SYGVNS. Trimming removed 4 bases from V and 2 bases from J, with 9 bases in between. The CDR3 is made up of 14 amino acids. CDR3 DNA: TGTGCCAGCAGTGTCGGGACTCCCTACAATGAGCAGTTCTTC. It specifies CASSVGTPYNEQFF.

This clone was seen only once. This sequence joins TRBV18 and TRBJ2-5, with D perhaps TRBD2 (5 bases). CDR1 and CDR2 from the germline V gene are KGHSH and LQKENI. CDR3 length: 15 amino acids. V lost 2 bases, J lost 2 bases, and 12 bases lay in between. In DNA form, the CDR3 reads TGTGCCAGCTCACCAGATCCTAGCAATCAAGAGACCCAGTACTTC. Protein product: CASSPDPSNQETQYF.

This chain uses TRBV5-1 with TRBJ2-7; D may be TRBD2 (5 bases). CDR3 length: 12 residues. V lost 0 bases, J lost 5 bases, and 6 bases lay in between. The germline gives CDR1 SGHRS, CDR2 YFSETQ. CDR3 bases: TGCGCCAGCAGCTTGGGGACTGACGAGCAGTACTTC. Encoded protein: CASSLGTDEQYF.

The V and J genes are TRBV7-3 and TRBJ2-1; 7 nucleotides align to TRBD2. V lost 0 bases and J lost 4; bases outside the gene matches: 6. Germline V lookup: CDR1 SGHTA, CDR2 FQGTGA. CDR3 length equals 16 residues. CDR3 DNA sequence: TGTGCCAGCAGCTTAACTTCTAGCGGAGATTACAATGAGCAGTTCTTC. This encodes CASSLTSSGDYNEQFF.

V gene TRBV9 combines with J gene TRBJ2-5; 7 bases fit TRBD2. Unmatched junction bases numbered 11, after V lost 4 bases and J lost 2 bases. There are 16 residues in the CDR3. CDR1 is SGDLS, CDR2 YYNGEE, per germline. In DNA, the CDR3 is TGTGCCAGCAGCCCTAGCCCGGGGGGTAGTCAAGAGACCCAGTACTTC. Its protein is CASSPSPGGSQETQYF.

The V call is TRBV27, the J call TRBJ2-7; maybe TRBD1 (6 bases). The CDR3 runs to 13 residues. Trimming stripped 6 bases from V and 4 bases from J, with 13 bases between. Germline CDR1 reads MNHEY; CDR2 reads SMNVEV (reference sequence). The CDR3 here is CASRHREEYEQYF. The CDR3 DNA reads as TGTGCCAGCAGGCACAGGGAAGAATACGAGCAGTACTTC.